The sample holds a few counts of the clone carrying this T cell receptor (beta chain). Its antigen remains unknown. This sample stems from a study of post-analysis software for immune sequencing data. The study's findings and limits: Patients used about five TRBV segments, including TRBV5-6, TRBV5-1 and TRBV20-1, more often than controls.

CDR1 and CDR2 (germline): DFQATT, SNEGSKA (reference sequence). V lost 5 bases, J lost 3 bases, and 8 bases lay in between. This CDR3 contains 11 residues. Libraries were made from TCR beta cDNA, and they carried unique molecular identifiers. Each CDR3 protein gets one entry after TCRdb re-called the PCR reads with MiXCR. The sample includes hundreds of thousands of distinct CDR3 sequences, 30% of them seen just once. The genes are TRBV20-1 and TRBJ2-7, with D perhaps matching TRBD1 (5 bases). The sample comprised blood. The sequence was obtained from a girl aged 10 to 17 with multiple sclerosis. Written as DNA, the CDR3 is TGCAGTGCTCTCCAGGGCTACGAGCAGTACTTC. It is translated as CSALQGYEQYF.